This TCR beta chain comes out of a study of blood T cell repertoires in COVID-19. Measured with immunoSEQ multiplex PCR; TCRdb has only the in-frame clones, and not every one. The repertoire has about 260,000 clones, roughly 85% of them found once; the top ten carry about an eighth. Germline V CDR1 and CDR2: SGDLS, YYNGEE. This CDR3 is 15 amino acids long. With 4 bases removed from V and 2 bases from J, the gap between germline ends came to 15 bases. Sequenced sample: peripheral blood. This TCR was sampled from a human donor in a cohort sampled during active COVID-19. This chain links TRBV9 with TRBJ2-5, with D possibly TRBD1 on 6 matching bases. In DNA form, the CDR3 reads TGTGCCAGCAGCCCCGGACAGACGCAACAAGAGACCCAGTACTTC. Translating gives CASSPGQTQQETQYF. Together with reference TRBV9 and TRBJ2-5, the CDR3 gives the full variable domain: DSGVTQTPKHLITATGQRVTLRCSPRSGDLSVYWYQQSLDQGLQFLIQYYNGEERAKGNILERFSAQQFPDLHSELNLSSLELGDSALYFCASSPGQTQQETQYFGPGTRLLVL.